This T cell receptor (beta chain) was captured in a study of breast tumors, draining lymph nodes, adjacent tissues (dated by TCRdb to the mid-2010s). As for the study more broadly: In breast cancer patients, the study compared the TCR beta repertoires of tumor, adjacent nontumor tissue and axillary lymph nodes. In human breast cancer, the study set out to assess how tumor, surrounding tissue and draining lymph node repertoires relate to one another and whether T cells might be exchanged between them.

General study outcomes and caveats: The data were judged consistent with most tumor T cells deriving from the lymph node and then expanding within tumor tissue. The conclusion that tumor T cells originate in lymph nodes was framed as consistent with a hypothesis rather than directly demonstrated. Tumors showed preferential V and J gene usage, and their T-cell repertoire diversity fell below that of lymph nodes yet above that of nontumor tissue. Tumor and nontumor tissue repertoires were found to be significantly more similar in luminal-like than in basal-like breast cancer.

Adjacent samples were composed of nontumor breast tissue surrounding the tumor. The sample was run on an Illumina HiSeq 2000. TCR beta chain libraries were generated by multiplex PCR amplification. High-throughput sequencing was used to analyze the amplified TCR beta chain products. Through fastp at Q25 and MiXCR, TCRdb rebuilt clones from the public reads, retaining in-frame beta chains. A single entry per CDR3 protein holds the most common genes and DNA from its merged rows. This sample gives more than 10,000 distinct CDR3 sequences in total; approximately 70% of them show up just once. The biggest ten clones account for about two fifths of the sample. A word on this clonotype: The antigen it recognizes is unknown. Base qualities are missing; no much larger clone stands one base away.

The germline V gene supplies CDR1 MNHNS and CDR2 SASEGT. Between the V and J ends, shortened by 2 bases and 5 bases respectively, the junction contains 15 bases. The CDR3 contains 15 residues, cysteine and phenylalanine counted. The entry retains the CDR3 DNA only, 45 bases that are in frame from base 1. This clonotype was obtained from a female donor with breast cancer. Some clones in this sample may be carry-over from other donors' samples. Input material: tumor-adjacent breast tissue. The chain employs TRBV6-1 and TRBJ2-5; the D gene is possibly TRBD1 or TRBD2, with 7 bases matching each. Here the CDR3 is given as CASSESGGLRETQYF. The DNA sequence is as follows: TGTGCCAGCAGTGAATCAGGGGGACTAAGGGAGACCCAGTACTTC.